This TCR beta chain was captured in a study of STAT5B mutations in CD4+ large granular lymphocyte leukemia. Germline V lookup: CDR1 MDHEN, CDR2 SYDVKM. The CDR3 runs to 14 residues. The V gene lost 6 bases and the J gene lost 5 bases, with 16 bases spanning the gap. Generated by immunoSEQ multiplex PCR, the TCRdb table keeps only in-frame clones and is missing some. The data show nearly 30,000 clones, approximately 79% seen once. This chain uses TRBV28 with TRBJ1-2, with D perhaps TRBD1 (6 bases). The specimen sequenced was CD4+ T cells from blood buffy coats. This sequence was found in a human donor in good health. The chain's CDR3 is CASSRLGGIYGYTF. For the CDR3, the DNA is TGTGCCAGCAGCCGTCTGGGGGGCATTTATGGCTACACCTTC.